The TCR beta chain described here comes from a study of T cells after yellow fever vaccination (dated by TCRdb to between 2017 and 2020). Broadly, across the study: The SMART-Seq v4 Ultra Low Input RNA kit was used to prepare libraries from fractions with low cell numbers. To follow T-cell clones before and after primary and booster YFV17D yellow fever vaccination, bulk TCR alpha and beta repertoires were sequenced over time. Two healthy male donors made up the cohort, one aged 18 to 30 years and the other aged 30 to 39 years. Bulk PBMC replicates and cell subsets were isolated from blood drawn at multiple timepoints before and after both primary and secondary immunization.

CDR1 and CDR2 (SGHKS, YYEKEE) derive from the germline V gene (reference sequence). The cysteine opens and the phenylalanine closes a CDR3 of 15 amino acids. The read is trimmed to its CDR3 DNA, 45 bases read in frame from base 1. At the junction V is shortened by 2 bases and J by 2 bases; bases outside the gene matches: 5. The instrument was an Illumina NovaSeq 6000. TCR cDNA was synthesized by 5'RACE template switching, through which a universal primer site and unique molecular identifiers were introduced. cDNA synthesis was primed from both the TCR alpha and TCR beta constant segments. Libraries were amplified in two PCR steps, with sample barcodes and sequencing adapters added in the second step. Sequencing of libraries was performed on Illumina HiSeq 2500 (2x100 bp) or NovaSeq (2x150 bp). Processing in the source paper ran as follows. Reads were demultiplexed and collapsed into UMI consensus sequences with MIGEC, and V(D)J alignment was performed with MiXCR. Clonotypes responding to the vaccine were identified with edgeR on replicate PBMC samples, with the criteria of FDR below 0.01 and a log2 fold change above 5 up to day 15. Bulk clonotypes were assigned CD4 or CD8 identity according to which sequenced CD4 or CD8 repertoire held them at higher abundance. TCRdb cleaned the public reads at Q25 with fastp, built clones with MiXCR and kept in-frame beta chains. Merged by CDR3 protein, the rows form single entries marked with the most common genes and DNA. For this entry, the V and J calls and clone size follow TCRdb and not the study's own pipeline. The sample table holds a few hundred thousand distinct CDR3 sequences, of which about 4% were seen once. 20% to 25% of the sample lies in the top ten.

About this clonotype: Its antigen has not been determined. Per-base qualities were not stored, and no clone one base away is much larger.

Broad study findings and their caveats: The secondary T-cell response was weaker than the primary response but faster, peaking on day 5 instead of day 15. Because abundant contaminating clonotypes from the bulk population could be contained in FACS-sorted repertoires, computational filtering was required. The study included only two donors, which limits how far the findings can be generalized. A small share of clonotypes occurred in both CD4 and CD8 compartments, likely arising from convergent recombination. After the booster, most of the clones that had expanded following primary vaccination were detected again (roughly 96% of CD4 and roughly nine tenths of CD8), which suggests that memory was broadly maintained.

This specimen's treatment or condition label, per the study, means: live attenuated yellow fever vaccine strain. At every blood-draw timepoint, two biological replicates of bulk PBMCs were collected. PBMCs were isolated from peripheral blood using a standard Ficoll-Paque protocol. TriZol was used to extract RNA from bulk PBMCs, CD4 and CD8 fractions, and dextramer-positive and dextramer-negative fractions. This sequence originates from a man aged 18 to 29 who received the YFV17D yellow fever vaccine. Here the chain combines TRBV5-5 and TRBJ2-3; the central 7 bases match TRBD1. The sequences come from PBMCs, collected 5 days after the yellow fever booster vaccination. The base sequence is TGTGCCAGCAGCTTCCAGGGGGATTTCACAGATACGCAGTATTTT. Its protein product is CASSFQGDFTDTQYF. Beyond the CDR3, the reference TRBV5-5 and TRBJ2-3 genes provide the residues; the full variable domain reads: DAGVTQSPTHLIKTRGQQVTLRCSPISGHKSVSWYQQVLGQGPQFIFQYYEKEERGRGNFPDRFSARQFPNYSSELNVNALLLGDSALYLCASSFQGDFTDTQYFGPGTRLTVL.